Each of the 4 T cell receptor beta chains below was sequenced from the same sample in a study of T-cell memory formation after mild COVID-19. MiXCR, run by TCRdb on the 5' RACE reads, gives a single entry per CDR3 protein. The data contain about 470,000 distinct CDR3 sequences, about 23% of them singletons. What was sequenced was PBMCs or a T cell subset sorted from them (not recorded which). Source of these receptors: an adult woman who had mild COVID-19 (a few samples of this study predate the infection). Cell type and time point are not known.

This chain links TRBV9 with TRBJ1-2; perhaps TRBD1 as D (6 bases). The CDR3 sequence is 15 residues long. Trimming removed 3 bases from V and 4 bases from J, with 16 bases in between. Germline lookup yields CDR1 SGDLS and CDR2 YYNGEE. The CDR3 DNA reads TGTGCCAGCAGCGCCGGCGGGGGCGCGGGCTATGGCTACACCTTC. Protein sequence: CASSAGGGAGYGYTF.

CDR3 loop: CASSFVPGQGAGDIQYF. As DNA, the CDR3 is TGTGCCAGCAGTTTCGTTCCGGGACAGGGGGCAGGGGACATTCAGTACTTC. The chain uses TRBV28 and TRBJ2-4; TRBD1 matches 12 bases. The J segment lost 8 bases and the V segment lost 3 bases, leaving 11 bases of the junction unmatched. Germline V gene lookup returns CDR1 MDHEN and CDR2 SYDVKM. This CDR3 spans 17 amino acids.

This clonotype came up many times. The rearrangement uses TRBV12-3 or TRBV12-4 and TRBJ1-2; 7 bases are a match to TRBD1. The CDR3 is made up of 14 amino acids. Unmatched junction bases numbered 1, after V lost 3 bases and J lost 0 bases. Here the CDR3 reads CASSLDRTNYGYTF. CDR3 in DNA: TGTGCCAGCAGTTTGGACAGGACTAACTATGGCTACACCTTC.

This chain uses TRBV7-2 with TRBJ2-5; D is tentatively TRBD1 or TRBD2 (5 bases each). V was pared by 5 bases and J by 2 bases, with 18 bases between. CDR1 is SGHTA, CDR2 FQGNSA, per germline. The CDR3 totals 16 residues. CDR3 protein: CASSDIRDLTQETQYF. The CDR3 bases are TGTGCCAGCAGCGACATCCGGGACCTCACTCAAGAGACCCAGTACTTC. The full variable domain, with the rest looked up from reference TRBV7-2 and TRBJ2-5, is GAGVSQSPSNKVTEKGKDVELRCDPISGHTALYWYRQSLGQGLEFLIYFQGNSAPDKSGLPSDRFSAERTGGSVSTLTIQRTQQEDSAVYLCASSDIRDLTQETQYFGPGTRLLVL.